The entry below gives a single TCR beta chain sequence along with its context. Its antigen is unidentified. From its re-call of the 5' RACE reads, TCRdb lists each CDR3 protein once, without DNA. The specimen's table records some 160,000 distinct CDR3 sequences. The CDR3 is 17 residues long. Germline assignment: CDR1 SGHDT and CDR2 YYEEEE. This entry is derived from a study of monozygotic twins with inflammatory bowel disease. Findings and limits, study-wide: Possibly because of limited power, concordant and discordant twins showed no difference in repertoire similarity.

The sequence was collected from a human donor with ulcerative colitis or Crohn's disease, or a healthy co-twin of an affected twin (not recorded which). The rearrangement joins TRBV5-6 to TRBJ2-3; TCRdb's D gene call, TRBD1, goes unchecked for lack of DNA. Sample: blood. The CDR3: CASSLVALPGYTDTQYF.